This T cell receptor beta chain is drawn from a study of blood T cells in healthy people across ages. Trimming removed 1 base at V and 6 bases at J, with 13 bases between. Germline loops: CDR1 DFQATT, CDR2 SNEGSKA (reference sequence). This CDR3 comprises 15 residues. The study, taken as a whole, reports: Older age went with lower TCR beta diversity per million T cells, in a roughly linear way.

A J-beta primer mix and a sample-barcoded 5' primer were used in a second PCR of about 7 to 12 cycles. MiXCR was run by TCRdb on the 5' RACE reads, yielding one entry per CDR3 protein. The sample gives under 1 million distinct CDR3 sequences, approximately 44% of which show up once; roughly 19% is in the top ten. Details on this clonotype: The antigen remains unidentified.

Donors were healthy Caucasian individuals from Russia aged roughly 6 to 95. The TCR sequence derives from a man aged 60 to 69 in good health. Sequencing input: blood. The genes are TRBV20-1 and TRBJ1-6, with D tentatively TRBD1 (5 bases). CDR3 amino acids: CSARGPRGTNSPLHF. The DNA for the CDR3 is TGCAGTGCTAGAGGCCCCAGAGGGACTAATTCACCCCTCCACTTT.